This T cell receptor (beta chain) was documented in a study of human T cells and chemical hapten exposure. General observations from the study: Expanded TCRs clustered into significantly more large CDR3 similarity groups than controls, the analysis revealed.

One entry per CDR3 protein, called by TCRdb with MiXCR from the RACE reads. The sample yields under 300,000 distinct CDR3 sequences, almost 8% seen once. The CDR3 length is 14 residues. V was clipped by 5 bases and J by 0 bases, with 8 bases between them. Looked up from germline, CDR1 is SQVTM and CDR2 is ANQGSEA. The sample holds many counts of this clonotype. Its cognate antigen is unknown. Time point of the sample: pre-sensitization, week 0. As for treatment: therapeutic diphenylcyclopropenone sensitization with weekly scalp DPC. The starting material was whole blood, obtained in connection with sensitization to the hapten diphenylcyclopropenone (DPC). This TCR was recovered from a man aged 18 to 30 with alopecia areata. Some clones in this sample may be carry-over from other donors' samples. The rearrangement uses TRBV29-1 and TRBJ2-6; D uncertain. As DNA, the CDR3 is TGCAGCGTTCGGCTTGGCTCTGGGGCCAACGTCCTGACTTTC. It specifies CSVRLGSGANVLTF. The complete variable domain, with remaining parts taken from reference TRBV29-1 and TRBJ2-6, reads SAVISQKPSRDICQRGTSLTIQCQVDSQVTMMFWYRQQPGQSLTLIATANQGSEATYESGFVIDKFPISRPNLTFSTLTVSNMSPEDSSIYLCSVRLGSGANVLTFGAGSRLTVL.